What follows are 5 T cell receptor beta chains derived from one specimen sequenced in a study of blood T cell repertoires in COVID-19. The method was immunoSEQ multiplex PCR; TCRdb's version includes in-frame clones alone and lacks a portion of them. The data show over 150,000 clones, roughly 80% seen once. Sequenced material: peripheral blood. The receptors shown here come from a man between 65 and 80 years old with acute or convalescent COVID-19.

In its sample, this clone was seen once. J is TRBJ1-1 and V is TRBV6-5, with a possible D match to TRBD1 (6 bases). There are 11 residues in the CDR3. Germline V gene data show CDR1 as MNHEY and CDR2 as SVGAGI. The V and J ends lost 10 bases and 6 bases respectively, with 12 bases between them. The CDR3 loop reads CATMGAAEAFF. Here the CDR3 DNA reads TGTGCCACCATGGGGGCCGCTGAAGCTTTCTTT.

The rearrangement joins TRBV24-1 to TRBJ2-5, with 7 positions matching TRBD1. Trimming took 0 bases from V and 4 from J; bases not matched to a gene: 1. The CDR3 is 14 residues long. Germline loops: CDR1 KGHDR, CDR2 SFDVKD. DNA for the CDR3: TGTGCCACCAGTGATTTGACAGGGGTAGAGACCCAGTACTTC. This sequence encodes CATSDLTGVETQYF.

This clone has only a few counts. The J gene is TRBJ2-3, the V gene TRBV7-9; TRBD2 agrees at 8 bases. The J segment lost 4 bases and the V segment lost 1 base, leaving 1 base of the junction unmatched. Germline loops: CDR1 SEHNR, CDR2 FQNEAQ (reference sequence). The CDR3 length is 14 residues. CDR3 sequence: CASSLGREADTQYF. In nucleotides, the CDR3 is TGTGCCAGCAGCTTAGGGCGGGAGGCAGATACGCAGTATTTT.

The chain combines TRBV18 with TRBJ2-2, with a weak D call TRBD2 (6 bases). V was pared by 0 bases and J by 4 bases, with 6 bases between. The CDR3 runs 14 residues. Germline V gene sequence: CDR1 KGHSH, CDR2 LQKENI. CDR3 in DNA: TGTGCCAGCTCACCACCCGGGAGCACCGGGGAGCTGTTTTTT. This encodes CASSPPGSTGELFF.

The chain is built from TRBV5-1 and TRBJ2-1, with 9 bases lining up with TRBD2. Trimming removed 4 bases from V and 3 bases from J; junction bases left unmatched: 11. CDR3 size: 17 residues. Germline lookup yields CDR1 SGHRS and CDR2 YFSETQ. CDR3 sequence (DNA): TGCGCCAGCAGCCCCCGACTAGCGGTCTTGAGCTACAATGAGCAGTTCTTC. Its protein product is CASSPRLAVLSYNEQFF. The whole variable domain, filled in from reference TRBV5-1 and TRBJ2-1, reads KAGVTQTPRYLIKTRGQQVTLSCSPISGHRSVSWYQQTPGQGLQFLFEYFSETQRNKGNFPGRFSGRQFSNSRSEMNVSTLELGDSALYLCASSPRLAVLSYNEQFFGPGTRLTVL.